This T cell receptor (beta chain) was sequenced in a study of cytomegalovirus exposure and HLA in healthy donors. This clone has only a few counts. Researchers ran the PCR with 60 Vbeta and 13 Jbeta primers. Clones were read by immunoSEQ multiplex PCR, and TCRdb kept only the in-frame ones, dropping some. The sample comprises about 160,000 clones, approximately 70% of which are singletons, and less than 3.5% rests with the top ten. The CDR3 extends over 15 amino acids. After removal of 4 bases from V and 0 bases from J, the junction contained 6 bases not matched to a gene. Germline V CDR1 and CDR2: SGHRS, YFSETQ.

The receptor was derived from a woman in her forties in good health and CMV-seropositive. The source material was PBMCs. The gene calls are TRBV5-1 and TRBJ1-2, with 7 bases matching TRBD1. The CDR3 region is CASSKMGQPNYGYTF. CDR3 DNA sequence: TGCGCCAGCAGCAAGATGGGACAGCCTAACTATGGCTACACCTTC. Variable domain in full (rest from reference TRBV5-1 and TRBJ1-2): KAGVTQTPRYLIKTRGQQVTLSCSPISGHRSVSWYQQTPGQGLQFLFEYFSETQRNKGNFPGRFSGRQFSNSRSEMNVSTLELGDSALYLCASSKMGQPNYGYTFGSGTRLTVV.